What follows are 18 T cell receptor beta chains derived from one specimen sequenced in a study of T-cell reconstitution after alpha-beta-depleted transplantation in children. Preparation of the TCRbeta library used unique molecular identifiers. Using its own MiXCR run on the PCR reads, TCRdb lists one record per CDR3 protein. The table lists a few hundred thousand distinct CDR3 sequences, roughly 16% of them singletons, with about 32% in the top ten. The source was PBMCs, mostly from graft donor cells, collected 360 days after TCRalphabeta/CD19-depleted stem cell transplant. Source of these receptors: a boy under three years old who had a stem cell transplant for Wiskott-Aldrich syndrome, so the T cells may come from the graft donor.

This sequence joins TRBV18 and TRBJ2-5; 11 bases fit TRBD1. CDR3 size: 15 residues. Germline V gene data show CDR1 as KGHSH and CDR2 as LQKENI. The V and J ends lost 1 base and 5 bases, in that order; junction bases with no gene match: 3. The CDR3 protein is CASSPRTGGQETQYF. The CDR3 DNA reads TGTGCCAGCTCACCACGGACAGGGGGCCAGGAGACCCAGTACTTC. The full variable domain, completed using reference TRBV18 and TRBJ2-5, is NAGVMQNPRHLVRRRGQEARLRCSPMKGHSHVYWYRQLPEEGLKFMVYLQKENIIDESGMPKERFSAEFPKEGPSILRIQQVVRGDSAAYFCASSPRTGGQETQYFGPGTRLLVL.

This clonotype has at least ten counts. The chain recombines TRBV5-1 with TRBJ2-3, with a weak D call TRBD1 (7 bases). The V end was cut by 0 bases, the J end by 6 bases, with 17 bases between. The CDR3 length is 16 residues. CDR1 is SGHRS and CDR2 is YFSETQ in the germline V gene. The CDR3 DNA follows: TGCGCCAGCAGCTTGGGCGGGACAGATTTCTCGGATACGCAGTATTTT. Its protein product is CASSLGGTDFSDTQYF.

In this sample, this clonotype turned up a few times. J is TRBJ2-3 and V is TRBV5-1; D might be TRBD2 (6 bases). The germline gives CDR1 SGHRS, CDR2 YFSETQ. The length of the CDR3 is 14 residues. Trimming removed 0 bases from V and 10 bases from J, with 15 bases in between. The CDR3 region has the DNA TGCGCCAGCAGCTTGGGACTAGACGTCGGGCCGCAGTATTTT. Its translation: CASSLGLDVGPQYF.

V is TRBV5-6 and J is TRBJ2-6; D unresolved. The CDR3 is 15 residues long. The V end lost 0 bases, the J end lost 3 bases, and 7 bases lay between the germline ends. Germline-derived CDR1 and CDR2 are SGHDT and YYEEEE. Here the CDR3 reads CASSLGPHGANVLTF. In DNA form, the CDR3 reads TGTGCCAGCAGCTTGGGCCCCCATGGGGCCAACGTCCTGACTTTC. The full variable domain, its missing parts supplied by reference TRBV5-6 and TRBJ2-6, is DAGVTQSPTHLIKTRGQQVTLRCSPKSGHDTVSWYQQALGQGPQFIFQYYEEEERQRGNFPDRFSGHQFPNYSSELNVNALLLGDSALYLCASSLGPHGANVLTFGAGSRLTVL.

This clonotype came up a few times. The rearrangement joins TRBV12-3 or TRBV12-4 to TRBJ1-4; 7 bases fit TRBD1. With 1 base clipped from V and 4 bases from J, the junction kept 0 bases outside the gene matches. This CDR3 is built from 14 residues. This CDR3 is CASSLGDSNEKLFF. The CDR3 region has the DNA TGTGCCAGCAGTTTAGGGGACAGTAATGAAAAACTGTTTTTT.

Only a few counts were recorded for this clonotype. CDR3 in DNA: TGTGCCAGCAGTTATAATAGCGGGAGATCCACCGGGGAGCTGTTTTTT. Its protein product is CASSYNSGRSTGELFF. This sequence joins TRBV27 and TRBJ2-2, with TRBD2 matching over 9 bases. The V gene end was trimmed by 4 bases and the J gene end by 4 bases; junction bases not matched to a gene: 7. From germline, CDR1 is MNHEY and CDR2 SMNVEV (reference sequence). The CDR3 length is 16 residues.

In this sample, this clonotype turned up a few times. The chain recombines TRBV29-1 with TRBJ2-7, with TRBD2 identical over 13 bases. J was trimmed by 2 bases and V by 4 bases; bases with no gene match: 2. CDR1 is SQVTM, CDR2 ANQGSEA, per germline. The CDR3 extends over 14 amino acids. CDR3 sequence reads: CSVGTSGSPYEQYF. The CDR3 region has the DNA TGCAGCGTTGGGACTAGCGGGAGCCCCTACGAGCAGTACTTC.

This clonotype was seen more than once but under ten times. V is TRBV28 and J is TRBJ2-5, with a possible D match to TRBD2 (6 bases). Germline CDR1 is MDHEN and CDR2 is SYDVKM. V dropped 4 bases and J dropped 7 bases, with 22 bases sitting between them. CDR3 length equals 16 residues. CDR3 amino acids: CASSYRTGVLRGTQYF. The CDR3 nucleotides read TGTGCCAGCAGTTACCGGACGGGGGTCCTAAGGGGGACCCAGTACTTC.

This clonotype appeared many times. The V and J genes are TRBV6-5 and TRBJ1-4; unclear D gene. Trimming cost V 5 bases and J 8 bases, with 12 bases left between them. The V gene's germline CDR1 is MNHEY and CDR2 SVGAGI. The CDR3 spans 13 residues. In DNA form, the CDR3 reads TGTGCCAGCAGTAACGGACTGTTGGAAAAACTGTTTTTT. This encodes CASSNGLLEKLFF.

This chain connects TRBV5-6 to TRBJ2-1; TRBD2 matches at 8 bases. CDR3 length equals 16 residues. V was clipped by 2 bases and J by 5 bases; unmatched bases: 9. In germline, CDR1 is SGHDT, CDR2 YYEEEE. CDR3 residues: CASSLRAGVLNNEQFF. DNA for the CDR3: TGTGCCAGCAGCTTACGAGCGGGAGTCCTAAACAATGAGCAGTTCTTC.

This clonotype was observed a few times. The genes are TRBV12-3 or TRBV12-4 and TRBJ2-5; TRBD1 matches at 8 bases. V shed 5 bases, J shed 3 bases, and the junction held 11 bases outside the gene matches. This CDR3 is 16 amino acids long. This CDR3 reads CASSMSPGQEKETQYF. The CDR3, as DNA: TGTGCCAGCAGTATGAGTCCGGGACAGGAAAAAGAGACCCAGTACTTC.

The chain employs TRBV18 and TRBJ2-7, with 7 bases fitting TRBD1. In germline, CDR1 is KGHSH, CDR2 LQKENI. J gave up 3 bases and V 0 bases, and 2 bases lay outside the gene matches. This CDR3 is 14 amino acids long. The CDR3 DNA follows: TGTGCCAGCTCACCACCGACAGGGAGCTACGAGCAGTACTTC. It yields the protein CASSPPTGSYEQYF.

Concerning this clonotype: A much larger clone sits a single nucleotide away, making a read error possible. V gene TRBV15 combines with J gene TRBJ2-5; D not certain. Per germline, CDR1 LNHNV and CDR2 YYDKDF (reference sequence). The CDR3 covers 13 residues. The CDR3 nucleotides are TGTGCCACCAGCAGAGCGTACCAAGAGACCAAGTACTTC. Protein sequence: CATSRAYQETKYF.

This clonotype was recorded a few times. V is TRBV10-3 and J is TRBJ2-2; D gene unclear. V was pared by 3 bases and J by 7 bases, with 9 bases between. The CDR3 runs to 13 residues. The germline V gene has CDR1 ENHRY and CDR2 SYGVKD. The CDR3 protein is CAISEYKDGELFF. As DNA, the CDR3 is TGTGCCATCAGTGAATACAAGGACGGGGAGCTGTTTTTT.

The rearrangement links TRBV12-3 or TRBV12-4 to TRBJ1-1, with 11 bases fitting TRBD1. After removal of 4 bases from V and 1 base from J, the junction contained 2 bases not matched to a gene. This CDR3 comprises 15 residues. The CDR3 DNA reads TGTGCCAGCAGTTGGGGACAGGGGGGGAACACTGAAGCTTTCTTT. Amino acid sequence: CASSWGQGGNTEAFF.

The CDR3 region is CASSTVSGIENEQFF. DNA for the CDR3: TGTGCCAGCAGCACAGTTAGCGGGATTGAGAATGAGCAGTTCTTC. The genes are TRBV5-5 and TRBJ2-1, with TRBD2 matching over 8 bases. CDR1 and CDR2 from the germline V gene are SGHKS and YYEKEE (reference sequence). This CDR3 has 15 amino acids. V lost 4 bases, J lost 7 bases, and 10 bases stayed unmatched.

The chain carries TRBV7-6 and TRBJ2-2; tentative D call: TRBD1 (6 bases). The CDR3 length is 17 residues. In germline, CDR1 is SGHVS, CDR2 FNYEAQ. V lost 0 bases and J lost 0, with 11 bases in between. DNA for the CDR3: TGTGCCAGCAGCTTAGCGCAGGGGTCCGCGAACACCGGGGAGCTGTTTTTT. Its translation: CASSLAQGSANTGELFF. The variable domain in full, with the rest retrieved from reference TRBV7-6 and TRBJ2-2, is GAGVSQSPRYKVTKRGQDVALRCDPISGHVSLYWYRQALGQGPEFLTYFNYEAQQDKSGLPNDRFSAERPEGSISTLTIQRTEQRDSAMYRCASSLAQGSANTGELFFGEGSRLTVL.

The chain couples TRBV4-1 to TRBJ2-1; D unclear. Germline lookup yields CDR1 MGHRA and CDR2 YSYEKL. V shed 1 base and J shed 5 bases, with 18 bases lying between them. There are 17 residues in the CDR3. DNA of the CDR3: TGCGCCAGCAGCCAAGTCGCGCGCAGGCCTTGGGACAATGAGCAGTTCTTC. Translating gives CASSQVARRPWDNEQFF.